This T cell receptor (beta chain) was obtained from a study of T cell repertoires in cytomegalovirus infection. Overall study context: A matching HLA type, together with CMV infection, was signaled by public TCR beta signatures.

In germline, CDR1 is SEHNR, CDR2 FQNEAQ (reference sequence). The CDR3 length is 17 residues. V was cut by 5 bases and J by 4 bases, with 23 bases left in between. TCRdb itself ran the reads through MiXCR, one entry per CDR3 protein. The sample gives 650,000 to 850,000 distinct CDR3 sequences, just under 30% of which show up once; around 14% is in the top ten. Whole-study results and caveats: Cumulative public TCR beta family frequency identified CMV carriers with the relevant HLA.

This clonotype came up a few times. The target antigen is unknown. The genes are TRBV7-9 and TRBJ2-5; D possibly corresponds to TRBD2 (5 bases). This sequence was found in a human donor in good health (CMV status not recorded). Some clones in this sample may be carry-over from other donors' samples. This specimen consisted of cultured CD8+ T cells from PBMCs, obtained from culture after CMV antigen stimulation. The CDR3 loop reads CASSPTLSGPLGETQYF. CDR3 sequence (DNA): TGTGCCAGCAGCCCTACCTTGAGCGGTCCCTTGGGAGAGACCCAGTACTTC.